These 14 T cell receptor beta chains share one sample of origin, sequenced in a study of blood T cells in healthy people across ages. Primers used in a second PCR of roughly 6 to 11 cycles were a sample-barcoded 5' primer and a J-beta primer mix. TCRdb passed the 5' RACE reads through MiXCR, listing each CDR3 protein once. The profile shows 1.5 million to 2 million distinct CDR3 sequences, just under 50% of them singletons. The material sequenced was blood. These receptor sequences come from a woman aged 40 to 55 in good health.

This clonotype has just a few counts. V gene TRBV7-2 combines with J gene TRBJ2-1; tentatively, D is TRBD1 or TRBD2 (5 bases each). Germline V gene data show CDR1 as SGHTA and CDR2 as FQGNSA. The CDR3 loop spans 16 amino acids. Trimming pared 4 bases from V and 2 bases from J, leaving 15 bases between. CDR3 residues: CASSYVGTETYNEQFF. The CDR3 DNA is TGTGCCAGCAGCTATGTTGGGACGGAAACCTACAATGAGCAGTTCTTC.

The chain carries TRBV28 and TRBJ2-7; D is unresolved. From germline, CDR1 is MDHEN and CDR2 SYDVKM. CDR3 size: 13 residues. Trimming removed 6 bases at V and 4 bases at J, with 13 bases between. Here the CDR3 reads CASSPSRRYEQYF. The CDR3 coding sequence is TGTGCCAGCAGCCCATCCCGGCGTTACGAGCAGTACTTC.

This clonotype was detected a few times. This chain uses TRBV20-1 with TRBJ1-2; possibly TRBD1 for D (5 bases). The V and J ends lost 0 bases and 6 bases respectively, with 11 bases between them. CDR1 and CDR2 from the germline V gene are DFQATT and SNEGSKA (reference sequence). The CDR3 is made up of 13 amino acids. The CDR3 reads CSARDTAGNGYTF. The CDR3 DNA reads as TGCAGTGCTAGAGATACGGCAGGGAATGGCTACACCTTC.

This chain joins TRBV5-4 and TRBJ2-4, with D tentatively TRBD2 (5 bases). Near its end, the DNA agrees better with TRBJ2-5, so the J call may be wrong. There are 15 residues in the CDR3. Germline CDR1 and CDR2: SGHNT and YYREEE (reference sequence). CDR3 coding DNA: TGTGCCAGCAGCTTGGTGGGAGAAGGTCCTGAGACCCAGTACTTC. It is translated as CASSLVGEGPETQYF.

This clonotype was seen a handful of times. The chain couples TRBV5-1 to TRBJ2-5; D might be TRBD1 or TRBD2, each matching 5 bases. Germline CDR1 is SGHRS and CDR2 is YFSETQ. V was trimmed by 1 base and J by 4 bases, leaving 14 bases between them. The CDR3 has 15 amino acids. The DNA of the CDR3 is TGCGCCAGCAGCTTGATACCCAATGGGGGAGAGACCCAGTACTTC. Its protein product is CASSLIPNGGETQYF.

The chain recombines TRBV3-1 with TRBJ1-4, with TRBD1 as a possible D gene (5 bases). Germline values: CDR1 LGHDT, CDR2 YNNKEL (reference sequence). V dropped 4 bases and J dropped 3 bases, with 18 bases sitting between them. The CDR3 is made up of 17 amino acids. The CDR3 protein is CASSPGWQPSANEKLFF. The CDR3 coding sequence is TGTGCCAGCAGCCCAGGGTGGCAGCCAAGTGCTAATGAAAAACTGTTTTTT.

CDR3 protein: CASSQSHRAYEQYF. Here the CDR3 DNA reads TGTGCCAGCAGCCAAAGCCACAGGGCCTACGAGCAGTACTTC. The V gene is TRBV3-1, the J gene TRBJ2-7; maybe TRBD1 (6 bases). Looked up from germline, CDR1 is LGHDT and CDR2 is YNNKEL (reference sequence). The V and J ends lost 2 bases and 2 bases respectively, with 10 bases between them. The CDR3 sequence is 14 residues long.

The CDR3 sequence: CASSQEFLAGPYESYNEQFF. The CDR3 DNA is TGCGCCAGCAGCCAAGAATTCCTAGCGGGGCCGTATGAATCCTACAATGAGCAGTTCTTC. V usage is TRBV4-3 and J usage is TRBJ2-1; 9 positions match TRBD2. Per germline, CDR1 LGHNA and CDR2 YSLEER. The CDR3 contains 20 residues. The V and J ends lost 0 bases and 1 base, in that order; junction bases with no gene match: 13.

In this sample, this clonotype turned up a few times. CDR3 sequence (DNA): TGTGCCATCAGCCGGGACGGTAATGAGCAGTTCTTC. As protein: CAISRDGNEQFF. The chain carries TRBV10-3 and TRBJ2-1, with D perhaps assigned TRBD1 or TRBD2 (5 bases each). The CDR3 spans 12 residues. In germline, CDR1 is ENHRY, CDR2 SYGVKD. Trimming pared 6 bases from V and 7 bases from J, leaving 10 bases between.

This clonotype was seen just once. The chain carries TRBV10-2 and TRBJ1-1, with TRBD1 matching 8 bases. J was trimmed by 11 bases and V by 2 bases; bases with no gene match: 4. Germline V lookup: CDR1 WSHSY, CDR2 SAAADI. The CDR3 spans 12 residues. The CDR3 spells CASSERGQDAFF. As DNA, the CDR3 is TGCGCCAGCAGTGAGCGGGGACAGGATGCTTTCTTT.

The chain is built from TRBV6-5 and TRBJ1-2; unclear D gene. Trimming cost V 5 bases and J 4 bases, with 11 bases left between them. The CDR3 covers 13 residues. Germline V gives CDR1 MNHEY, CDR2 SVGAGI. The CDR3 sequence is CASSDGGPYGYTF. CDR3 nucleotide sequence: TGTGCCAGCAGTGACGGAGGGCCCTATGGCTACACCTTC.

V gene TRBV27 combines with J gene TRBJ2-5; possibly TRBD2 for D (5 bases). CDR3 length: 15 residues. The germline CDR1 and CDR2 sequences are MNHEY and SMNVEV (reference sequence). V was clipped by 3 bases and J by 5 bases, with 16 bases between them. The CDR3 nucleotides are TGTGCCAGCAGTTTCCGGGGTCTCGTCCCGGAGACCCAGTACTTC. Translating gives CASSFRGLVPETQYF.

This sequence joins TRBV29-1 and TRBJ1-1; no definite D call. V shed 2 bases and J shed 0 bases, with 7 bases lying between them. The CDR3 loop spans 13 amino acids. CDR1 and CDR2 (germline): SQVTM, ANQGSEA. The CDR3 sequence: CSVESVMNTEAFF. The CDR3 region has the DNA TGCAGCGTTGAAAGCGTGATGAACACTGAAGCTTTCTTT.

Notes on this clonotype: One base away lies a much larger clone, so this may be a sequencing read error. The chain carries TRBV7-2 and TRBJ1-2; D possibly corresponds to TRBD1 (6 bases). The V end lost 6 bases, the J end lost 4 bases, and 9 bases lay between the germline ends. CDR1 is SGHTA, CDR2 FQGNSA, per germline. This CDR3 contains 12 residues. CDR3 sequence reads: CASRRDTYGYTF. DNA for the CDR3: TGTGCCAGCAGGCGGGACACCTATGGCTACACCTTC.